The 21 T cell receptor beta chains below come from one sample, sequenced in a study of blood T cell repertoires in COVID-19 (dated by TCRdb to 2018 to 2020). The receptor library was made with the immunoSEQ multiplex PCR assay. The immuneACCESS repertoire file appears here via TCRdb, limited to in-frame rearrangements. These files lack a portion of the clones; in checked studies, under half of the deficit traces to unresolved V genes, and the cause of the others is not known. This sample gives fewer than 95,000 clones in total; nearly 90% of them show up just once. The top ten hold 8.5% to 10% of the sample. Sequencing was done on a sample of peripheral blood. Receptor source: a man in his fifties or sixties with acute or convalescent COVID-19.

J is TRBJ1-2 and V is TRBV28, with D unclear. The CDR3 covers 12 residues. V was cut by 3 bases and J by 5 bases, with 7 bases left in between. The germline CDR1 and CDR2 sequences are MDHEN and SYDVKM. CDR3 residues: CASSFVRYGYTF. The CDR3 bases are TGTGCCAGCAGTTTCGTCCGGTATGGCTACACCTTC.

This sequence joins TRBV27 and TRBJ1-5, with D perhaps matching TRBD1 (6 bases). V lost 6 bases and J lost 7, with 13 bases in between. The CDR3 is made up of 13 amino acids. The germline CDR1 and CDR2 sequences are MNHEY and SMNVEV (reference sequence). The CDR3 DNA reads TGTGCCAGCAGACCAGGGGATTACCAGCCCCAGCATTTT. It specifies CASRPGDYQPQHF.

The chain has TRBV7-6 and TRBJ2-7; the match to TRBD2 covers 14 bases. Per the germline V gene, CDR1 is SGHVS and CDR2 is FNYEAQ. The junction had 2 bases not matched to a gene; V was cut back by 0 bases and J by 4 bases. This CDR3 has 16 amino acids. In DNA, the CDR3 is TGTGCCAGCAGCTTAGCTGGGACTAGCGGGGGTTACGAGCAGTACTTC. Amino acid sequence: CASSLAGTSGGYEQYF.

The chain joins TRBV6-2 or TRBV6-3 to TRBJ2-7, with no clear D. This CDR3 contains 15 residues. The V gene lost 5 bases and the J gene lost 2 bases, with 16 bases spanning the gap. Per the germline V gene, CDR1 is MNHEY and CDR2 is SVGEGT. Here the CDR3 reads CASSQTRLGPYEQYF. The DNA of the CDR3 is TGTGCCAGCAGTCAAACCCGACTGGGTCCCTACGAGCAGTACTTC.

J is TRBJ1-1 and V is TRBV18, with 7 bases lining up with TRBD1. The CDR3 is 13 amino acids. Trimming took 7 bases from V and 7 from J; bases not matched to a gene: 9. The V gene's germline CDR1 is KGHSH and CDR2 LQKENI. The CDR3 sequence is CASYGRQGGEAFF. The CDR3 coding sequence is TGTGCCAGCTACGGAAGACAGGGAGGTGAAGCTTTCTTT.

The chain joins TRBV4-2 to TRBJ2-3; D is perhaps TRBD1 (5 bases). CDR3 size: 13 residues. CDR1 is LGHNA and CDR2 is YNFKEQ in the germline V gene. Deletions cut 3 bases from V and 1 base from J, with 5 bases between. CDR3 coding DNA: TGTGCCAGCAGCCAGGGGCGCACAGATACGCAGTATTTT. This gives the protein CASSQGRTDTQYF.

This clone was detected ten times or more. The CDR3 protein is CASSIGATAYEQYF. In DNA, the CDR3 is TGTGCCAGTAGTATAGGGGCGACAGCCTACGAGCAGTACTTC. V and J are TRBV19 and TRBJ2-7; tentative D call: TRBD1 (5 bases). The CDR3 contains 14 residues. Germline V gene sequence: CDR1 LNHDA, CDR2 SQIVND (reference sequence). Trimming pared 1 base from V and 2 bases from J, leaving 9 bases between.

The chain carries TRBV29-1 and TRBJ1-1; 10 bases map to TRBD1. Germline V gives CDR1 SQVTM, CDR2 ANQGSEA. The CDR3 has 15 residues. Trimming removed 4 bases from V and 4 bases from J; junction bases left unmatched: 9. This CDR3 reads CSVGSSTGGGTEAFF. The CDR3 nucleotides read TGCAGCGTTGGGTCATCGACAGGGGGCGGCACTGAAGCTTTCTTT.

V usage is TRBV5-1 and J usage is TRBJ2-7; the match to TRBD2 covers 9 bases. The CDR3 consists of 14 residues. Per germline, CDR1 SGHRS and CDR2 YFSETQ. Trimming removed 3 bases from V and 0 bases from J; junction bases left unmatched: 1. CDR3 protein: CASSYSGGSYEQYF. CDR3 bases: TGCGCCAGCAGCTATAGCGGGGGCTCCTACGAGCAGTACTTC. The variable domain in full, completed from reference TRBV5-1 and TRBJ2-7, reads KAGVTQTPRYLIKTRGQQVTLSCSPISGHRSVSWYQQTPGQGLQFLFEYFSETQRNKGNFPGRFSGRQFSNSRSEMNVSTLELGDSALYLCASSYSGGSYEQYFGPGTRLTVT.

The gene calls are TRBV7-9 and TRBJ1-4; TRBD1 might be the D (6 bases). The CDR3 loop spans 15 amino acids. V shed 1 base and J shed 5 bases, with 11 bases lying between them. The germline CDR1 and CDR2 sequences are SEHNR and FQNEAQ (reference sequence). CDR3 region: CASSLGQEKNEKLFF. The CDR3 region has the DNA TGTGCCAGCAGCTTAGGACAGGAGAAAAATGAAAAACTGTTTTTT.

This clone has more than one count but fewer than ten. This chain uses TRBV7-2 with TRBJ1-4; D not certain. Trimming shortened V by 5 bases and J by 5 bases, and 15 bases separated the two germline ends. Germline V gives CDR1 SGHTA, CDR2 FQGNSA. The CDR3 length is 15 residues. CDR3 nucleotide sequence: TGTGCCAGCAGCCCCACGGCGGGAAGGAATGAAAAACTGTTTTTT. Residues: CASSPTAGRNEKLFF.

The chain couples TRBV15 to TRBJ1-1, with 9 positions matching TRBD1. The CDR3 sequence is 13 residues long. J was trimmed by 11 bases and V by 1 base; bases with no gene match: 5. Germline V gene data show CDR1 as LNHNV and CDR2 as YYDKDF (reference sequence). The CDR3 spells CATSRGYDRGAFF. As DNA, the CDR3 is TGTGCCACCAGCAGAGGTTACGACAGGGGGGCTTTCTTT.

This sequence joins TRBV20-1 and TRBJ1-5; tentatively, D is TRBD1 (5 bases). The germline CDR1 and CDR2 sequences are DFQATT and SNEGSKA (reference sequence). CDR3 length: 16 amino acids. Trimming left V 3 bases short and J 1 base short, with 16 bases between. This chain's CDR3 is CSASTGVWVSNQPQHF. In nucleotides, the CDR3 is TGCAGTGCTAGTACGGGGGTGTGGGTGAGCAATCAGCCCCAGCATTTT.

The chain employs TRBV28 and TRBJ2-5; D gene ambiguous. The CDR3 sequence is 12 residues long. V was trimmed by 3 bases and J by 5 bases, leaving 7 bases between them. CDR1 and CDR2 (germline): MDHEN, SYDVKM. The CDR3 DNA sequence: TGTGCCAGCAGTTTTCTGAGCGAGACCCAGTACTTC. The encoded protein is CASSFLSETQYF. Full variable domain (missing parts from reference TRBV28 and TRBJ2-5): DVKVTQSSRYLVKRTGEKVFLECVQDMDHENMFWYRQDPGLGLRLIYFSYDVKMKEKGDIPEGYSVSREKKERFSLILESASTNQTSMYLCASSFLSETQYFGPGTRLLVL.

J is TRBJ1-3 and V is TRBV5-1; D is uncertain. Trimming took off 0 bases at V and 0 bases at J, with 10 bases between the two ends. This CDR3 region has 16 residues. CDR1 is SGHRS, CDR2 YFSETQ, per germline. As DNA, the CDR3 is TGCGCCAGCAGCTTGGAAGTGGGCACCTCTGGAAACACCATATATTTT. Encoded protein: CASSLEVGTSGNTIYF.

This chain links TRBV19 with TRBJ2-7; 8 nucleotides agree with TRBD1. V lost 8 bases to trimming and J lost 5 bases; unmatched junction nucleotides: 11. Germline V gene lookup returns CDR1 LNHDA and CDR2 SQIVND (reference sequence). The CDR3 is made up of 14 amino acids. In DNA form, the CDR3 reads TGTGCCAGTCGTGCGGACAGGGTAGCCCACGAGCAGTACTTC. It encodes CASRADRVAHEQYF.

The chain carries TRBV7-9 and TRBJ1-4; possibly TRBD1 for D (6 bases). This CDR3 spans 14 amino acids. Germline V lookup: CDR1 SEHNR, CDR2 FQNEAQ (reference sequence). The V end lost 5 bases, the J end lost 1 base, and 8 bases lay between the germline ends. CDR3 in DNA: TGTGCCAGCAGCCCGGACAGAACTAATGAAAAACTGTTTTTT. Translation gives CASSPDRTNEKLFF. The variable domain in full, completed from reference TRBV7-9 and TRBJ1-4, reads DTGVSQNPRHKITKRGQNVTFRCDPISEHNRLYWYRQTLGQGPEFLTYFQNEAQLEKSRLLSDRFSAERPKGSFSTLEIQRTEQGDSAMYLCASSPDRTNEKLFFGSGTQLSVL.

The chain joins TRBV5-1 to TRBJ1-3; D might be TRBD1 (5 bases). This CDR3 contains 17 residues. V was clipped by 4 bases and J by 0 bases, with 17 bases between them. Germline CDR1 and CDR2: SGHRS and YFSETQ. The CDR3: CASSTGGVMSSGNTIYF. The CDR3 DNA sequence: TGCGCCAGCAGCACCGGGGGGGTCATGAGCTCTGGAAACACCATATATTTT.

This chain connects TRBV5-8 to TRBJ2-3, with TRBD2 matching over 8 bases. CDR3 length equals 15 residues. Trimming took 2 bases from V and 6 from J; bases not matched to a gene: 8. The germline CDR1 and CDR2 sequences are SGHTS and YDEGEE. The CDR3 DNA is TGTGCCAGCAGCTTCTGGGGCGGGGGGAGCGATACGCAGTATTTT. Translated: CASSFWGGGSDTQYF.

The chain links TRBV7-9 to TRBJ2-2; 7 bases match TRBD2. CDR3 length equals 14 residues. V was pared by 9 bases and J by 6 bases, with 10 bases of the junction left unmatched. Per the germline V gene, CDR1 is SEHNR and CDR2 is FQNEAQ (reference sequence). The CDR3 region has the DNA TGTGCCAGTCTGGCGGGGGAGTGGTCCGGGGAGCTGTTTTTT. This encodes CASLAGEWSGELFF.

This clone was observed a few times. J is TRBJ2-7 and V is TRBV23-1, with TRBD1 as a possible D gene (6 bases). TRBV23-1 is identified as an open reading frame with a role that is uncertain. With 8 bases removed from V and 2 bases from J, the gap between germline ends came to 13 bases. CDR3 length equals 13 residues. This chain's CDR3 is CASRTGWTYEQYV. CDR3 in DNA: TGCGCCAGCCGCACAGGGTGGACCTACGAGCAGTACGTC.